Below are 9 T cell receptor beta chains sequenced from a single sample in a study of response to subunit inactivated influenza vaccine. TCRdb passed the RT-PCR reads through MiXCR, listing each CDR3 protein once. In the table there are 650,000 to 800,000 distinct CDR3 sequences, 18% of which are singletons. Source: PBMCs from blood, taken roughly 5 days after vaccination. The receptor set was obtained from a man over 45 who received an inactivated influenza vaccine.

The chain employs TRBV20-1 and TRBJ2-7, with 8 bases that match TRBD2. The CDR3 runs 13 residues. V lost 2 bases to trimming and J lost 2 bases; unmatched junction nucleotides: 2. Per germline, CDR1 DFQATT and CDR2 SNEGSKA (reference sequence). The DNA for the CDR3 is TGCAGTGCTAGACTAGCGGGTCCCTACGAGCAGTACTTC. Translating it yields CSARLAGPYEQYF.

The chain uses TRBV5-8 and TRBJ2-1; 8 bases map to TRBD2. The V and J ends lost 6 bases and 8 bases, in that order; junction bases with no gene match: 13. Germline CDR1 SGHTS, CDR2 YDEGEE. This CDR3 comprises 15 residues. Here the CDR3 DNA reads TGTGCCAGCATCCCGACCAGCGGGGGACTCGATGAGCAGTTCTTC. Translating it yields CASIPTSGGLDEQFF. The full variable domain, completed using reference TRBV5-8 and TRBJ2-1, is EAGVTQSPTHLIKTRGQQATLRCSPISGHTSVYWYQQALGLGLQFLLWYDEGEERNRGNFPPRFSGRQFPNYSSELNVNALELEDSALYLCASIPTSGGLDEQFFGPGTRLTVL.

This clonotype was recorded a few times. The J gene is TRBJ2-6, the V gene TRBV24-1; either TRBD1 or TRBD2 may fit D (7 bases each). Germline V gene lookup returns CDR1 KGHDR and CDR2 SFDVKD. The CDR3 covers 18 residues. Trimming removed 3 bases at V and 2 bases at J, with 16 bases between. CDR3 sequence reads: CATSDPGGAFAGANVLTF. Here the CDR3 DNA reads TGTGCCACCAGTGATCCAGGGGGGGCTTTTGCTGGGGCCAACGTCCTGACTTTC.

This clonotype appeared a few times. The chain is built from TRBV20-1 and TRBJ2-7, with 7 bases that match TRBD2. CDR1 is DFQATT, CDR2 SNEGSKA, per germline (reference sequence). With V trimmed by 4 bases and J by 2 bases, 11 bases remained unmatched. This CDR3 region has 15 residues. This CDR3 is CSANLGDGGTYEQYF. For the CDR3, the DNA is TGCAGTGCTAATTTAGGAGACGGGGGGACCTACGAGCAGTACTTC.

The sample holds a few counts of this clonotype. The V gene is TRBV6-1, the J gene TRBJ2-5; TRBD1 aligns across 7 bases. The CDR3 loop spans 14 amino acids. Germline V lookup: CDR1 MNHNS, CDR2 SASEGT. J lost 3 bases, V lost 6 bases, and 7 bases had no gene match. CDR3 residues: CASSLDRTKETQYF. In DNA, the CDR3 is TGTGCCAGCAGCCTGGACAGGACCAAAGAGACCCAGTACTTC.

This clonotype showed up just a few times. This chain connects TRBV6-1 to TRBJ1-6; 8 bases are shared with TRBD1. CDR3 size: 14 residues. Germline V gives CDR1 MNHNS, CDR2 SASEGT. The V gene end was trimmed by 6 bases and the J gene end by 7 bases; junction bases not matched to a gene: 5. The DNA for the CDR3 is TGTGCCAGCAGGCGGGACAGGCAGAATTCACCCCTCCACTTT. It specifies CASRRDRQNSPLHF.

The table lists this clonotype with a few counts. This chain links TRBV10-3 with TRBJ1-1, with D unclear. The CDR3 consists of 13 residues. From germline, CDR1 is ENHRY and CDR2 SYGVKD. The ends were cut back, 4 bases at V and 6 bases at J, with 12 bases in the middle. CDR3 amino acids: CAISAGDEAEAFF. The CDR3 DNA sequence: TGTGCCATCAGTGCTGGGGATGAGGCTGAAGCTTTCTTT.

At least ten counts were recorded for this clonotype. The chain carries TRBV12-3 or TRBV12-4 and TRBJ2-2; D is ambiguous. This CDR3 contains 13 residues. Deletions cut 11 bases from V and 3 bases from J, with 13 bases between. As DNA, the CDR3 is TGTGCCGTACAGTTCACCGACACCGGGGAGCTGTTTTTT. It codes for CAVQFTDTGELFF.

This clonotype was detected a few times. The CDR3 region has the DNA TGTGCCAGCAGTTCCGACCGCATTCAGCCCCAGCATTTT. It specifies CASSSDRIQPQHF. This rearrangement joins TRBV6-5 to TRBJ1-5; the D is unclear. CDR1 is MNHEY, CDR2 SVGAGI, per germline. The V end lost 4 bases, the J end lost 6 bases, and 10 bases lay between the germline ends. This CDR3 contains 13 residues.